One sample yielded the 29 T cell receptor beta chains listed below, sequenced in a study of control samples from healthy donors and cancer patients. Method: immunoSEQ multiplex PCR; TCRdb's copy keeps in-frame clones and lacks some. This table holds around 50,000 clones, 70% to 90% found once. What was sequenced was PBMCs. The receptors were gathered from a woman in her 50s with lung cancer.

The V gene is TRBV7-2, the J gene TRBJ1-2; D gene uncertain. V shed 5 bases and J shed 5 bases, with 12 bases lying between them. Germline V CDR1 and CDR2: SGHTA, FQGNSA. This CDR3 is built from 13 residues. This chain's CDR3 is CASSRSTDYGYTF. The CDR3 coding sequence is TGTGCCAGCAGCCGATCGACGGATTATGGCTACACCTTC. The whole variable domain, filled in from reference TRBV7-2 and TRBJ1-2, reads GAGVSQSPSNKVTEKGKDVELRCDPISGHTALYWYRQSLGQGLEFLIYFQGNSAPDKSGLPSDRFSAERTGGSVSTLTIQRTQQEDSAVYLCASSRSTDYGYTFGSGTRLTVV.

The J gene is TRBJ2-7, the V gene TRBV7-3; TRBD2 matches 10 bases. V was pared by 5 bases and J by 3 bases, with 4 bases of the junction left unmatched. CDR3 length: 14 amino acids. CDR1 is SGHTA and CDR2 is FQGTGA in the germline V gene. CDR3 nucleotides: TGTGCCAGCAGCCTCACTAGCGGGGACTACGAGCAGTACTTC. It encodes CASSLTSGDYEQYF.

The chain recombines TRBV6-1 with TRBJ1-1; no definite D call. V dropped 2 bases and J dropped 1 base, with 5 bases sitting between them. This CDR3 contains 13 residues. Germline loops: CDR1 MNHNS, CDR2 SASEGT. CDR3 bases: TGTGCCAGCAGTGAACGACAGAACACTGAAGCTTTCTTT. It yields the protein CASSERQNTEAFF.

This CDR3 reads CASRPTGAWTDTQYF. CDR3 nucleotide sequence: TGTGCCAGTAGGCCTACAGGGGCCTGGACAGATACGCAGTATTTT. The chain has TRBV19 and TRBJ2-3; 7 positions agree with TRBD1. V was pared by 6 bases and J by 3 bases, with 9 bases of the junction left unmatched. This CDR3 contains 15 residues. CDR1 is LNHDA and CDR2 is SQIVND in the germline V gene (reference sequence).

This chain links TRBV5-1 with TRBJ1-2; 7 bases map to TRBD1. V gave up 5 bases and J gave up 6 bases; unmatched junction bases: 7. CDR1 and CDR2 from the germline V gene are SGHRS and YFSETQ. This CDR3 is 13 amino acids long. CDR3 loop: CASRRGGFDGYTF. Written as DNA, the CDR3 is TGCGCCAGCAGGCGAGGGGGCTTTGATGGCTACACCTTC.

This clone has more than one count but fewer than ten. The rearrangement uses TRBV3-1 (or the pseudogene TRBV3-2) and TRBJ2-7; D is uncertain. This CDR3 region has 11 residues. Germline V CDR1 and CDR2: LGHDT, YNNKEL (reference sequence). V was cut by 1 base and J by 5 bases, with 3 bases left in between. The chain's CDR3 is CASSQVNEQYF. DNA of the CDR3: TGTGCCAGCAGCCAAGTGAACGAGCAGTACTTC.

The rearrangement uses TRBV5-1 and TRBJ1-2; D is uncertain. The CDR3 contains 13 residues. Trimming pared 1 base from V and 1 base from J, leaving 5 bases between. Germline loops: CDR1 SGHRS, CDR2 YFSETQ. DNA of the CDR3: TGCGCCAGCAGCTTGAACAGTAACTATGGCTACACCTTC. This translates into CASSLNSNYGYTF.

V usage is TRBV7-8 and J usage is TRBJ2-3; no reliable D call. The CDR3 runs 13 residues. V was cut by 2 bases and J by 2 bases, with 5 bases left in between. CDR1 is SGHVS and CDR2 is FQNEAQ in the germline V gene. CDR3 nucleotides: TGTGCCAGCAGCTTAATTAACACAGATACGCAGTATTTT. Translated, it gives CASSLINTDTQYF.

The chain joins TRBV24-1 to TRBJ2-5, with no clear D. This CDR3 is 15 amino acids long. V shed 1 base and J shed 3 bases, with 11 bases lying between them. Per germline, CDR1 KGHDR and CDR2 SFDVKD. The CDR3 region is CATSDLIGQEETQYF. In nucleotides, the CDR3 is TGTGCCACCAGTGATTTAATAGGGCAGGAAGAGACCCAGTACTTC.

The V and J genes are TRBV6-5 and TRBJ1-1; possibly TRBD1 for D (5 bases). The V and J ends lost 7 bases and 5 bases respectively, with 14 bases between them. There are 13 residues in the CDR3. Germline V gene data show CDR1 as MNHEY and CDR2 as SVGAGI. The CDR3 loop reads CASIGQGRTEAFF. CDR3 DNA sequence: TGTGCCAGCATAGGGCAGGGAAGGACTGAAGCTTTCTTT.

The genes are TRBV7-9 and TRBJ1-2; D call uncertain. Trimming took 1 base from V and 8 from J, leaving 11 bases between them. Germline CDR1 is SEHNR and CDR2 is FQNEAQ (reference sequence). The CDR3 loop spans 13 amino acids. Here the CDR3 DNA reads TGTGCCAGCAGCTTAGGGGCGCAGCTCGGCTACACCTTC. Amino acid sequence: CASSLGAQLGYTF.

This chain links TRBV10-3 with TRBJ2-6; D is uncertain. The length of the CDR3 is 16 residues. In germline, CDR1 is ENHRY, CDR2 SYGVKD. The V end lost 2 bases, the J end lost 0 bases, and 8 bases lay between the germline ends. The CDR3 region has the DNA TGTGCCATCAGTGAGGGCTTTAGCTCTGGGGCCAACGTCCTGACTTTC. Translating it yields CAISEGFSSGANVLTF.

This clone has a handful of counts. J is TRBJ2-3 and V is TRBV2; 9 bases agree with TRBD1. Germline V lookup: CDR1 SNHLY, CDR2 FYNNEI. V lost 7 bases and J lost 4; bases outside the gene matches: 9. The CDR3 is made up of 15 amino acids. This chain's CDR3 is CASNGQGTGADTQYF. The CDR3 DNA reads TGTGCCAGCAATGGACAGGGGACCGGGGCAGATACGCAGTATTTT.

The chain couples TRBV6-2 or TRBV6-3 to TRBJ1-1, with 7 bases aligning to TRBD1. Germline loops: CDR1 MNHEY, CDR2 SVGEGT. The length of the CDR3 is 16 residues. V lost 2 bases, J lost 4 bases, and 10 bases stayed unmatched. The CDR3 sequence is CASSYVEGQRGTEAFF. As DNA, the CDR3 is TGTGCCAGCAGTTACGTCGAGGGACAGAGGGGCACTGAAGCTTTCTTT.

This chain uses TRBV6-5 with TRBJ2-7, with D perhaps being TRBD1 or TRBD2 (5 bases each). The CDR3 covers 13 residues. V was cut by 5 bases and J by 3 bases, with 11 bases left in between. The germline V gene encodes CDR1 MNHEY and CDR2 SVGAGI. CDR3: CASSQWDGYEQYF. Written as DNA, the CDR3 is TGTGCCAGCAGTCAATGGGACGGCTACGAGCAGTACTTC.

The CDR3: CASSQRQGPGTEAFF. DNA of the CDR3: TGCGCCAGCAGCCAGCGACAGGGGCCGGGCACTGAAGCTTTCTTT. The chain has TRBV4-3 and TRBJ1-1, with 8 bases aligning to TRBD1. The CDR3 sequence is 15 residues long. Germline loops: CDR1 LGHNA, CDR2 YSLEER. Germline trimming cut 3 bases from V and 4 bases from J; bases unmatched to any gene: 7.

This chain uses TRBV18 with TRBJ1-1; D unclear. V was trimmed by 5 bases and J by 5 bases, leaving 15 bases between them. The CDR3 is 14 amino acids. Germline CDR1 is KGHSH and CDR2 is LQKENI. The CDR3 nucleotides are TGTGCCAGCTCAGTGAATGGGGATGGAACTGAAGCTTTCTTT. Protein: CASSVNGDGTEAFF.

This clone came up once. J is TRBJ2-7 and V is TRBV4-1; TRBD1 aligns across 8 bases. The CDR3 spans 18 residues. CDR1 is MGHRA, CDR2 YSYEKL, per germline. The V segment lost 3 bases and the J segment 4 bases; nucleotides outside the gene matches: 17. In DNA form, the CDR3 reads TGCGCCAGCAGCCAGCCGTCGGGGTACAGGGGGAACGGGTACGAGCAGTACTTC. Translated, it gives CASSQPSGYRGNGYEQYF.

The genes are TRBV5-4 and TRBJ2-1; 12 bases align to TRBD2. After removal of 3 bases from V and 0 bases from J, the junction contained 4 bases not matched to a gene. CDR1 and CDR2 from the germline V gene are SGHNT and YYREEE (reference sequence). This CDR3 has 17 residues. CDR3 in amino acids: CASSSLGLAGSYNEQFF. For the CDR3, the DNA is TGTGCCAGCAGCTCGTTGGGACTAGCGGGCTCCTACAATGAGCAGTTCTTC.

The rearrangement links TRBV6-6 to TRBJ1-2, with D tentatively TRBD1 (5 bases). This CDR3 comprises 12 residues. V was trimmed by 6 bases and J by 8 bases, leaving 13 bases between them. The germline V gene has CDR1 MNHNY and CDR2 SVGAGI (reference sequence). CDR3 coding DNA: TGTGCCAGCAGCGGCGGGGGGGTCGGCTACACCTTC. Encoded protein: CASSGGGVGYTF.

This clone was seen more than once but under ten times. The rearrangement joins TRBV5-1 to TRBJ1-5; D is possibly TRBD1 (5 bases). This CDR3 region has 14 residues. V lost 3 bases and J lost 4, with 11 bases in between. Germline CDR1 reads SGHRS; CDR2 reads YFSETQ. CDR3 protein: CASSSNGGNQPQHF. CDR3 DNA sequence: TGCGCCAGCAGCTCAAATGGGGGGAATCAGCCCCAGCATTTT.

The chain has TRBV29-1 and TRBJ1-4; a possible D gene is TRBD1 (5 bases). Germline V CDR1 and CDR2: SQVTM, ANQGSEA. The CDR3 has 13 amino acids. The V and J ends lost 7 bases and 7 bases respectively, with 16 bases between them. This CDR3 is CSGKGAGVEKLFF. DNA for the CDR3: TGCAGCGGTAAAGGGGCAGGAGTTGAAAAACTGTTTTTT.

The genes are TRBV10-1 and TRBJ2-1; 7 bases are a match to TRBD1. CDR1 WNHNN and CDR2 SYGVQD come from the germline V gene (reference sequence). The CDR3 extends over 15 amino acids. V lost 2 bases and J lost 7; bases outside the gene matches: 8. CDR3 sequence reads: CASSETRQGQNEQFF. The CDR3 DNA sequence: TGCGCCAGCAGTGAGACCCGACAGGGACAGAATGAGCAGTTCTTC.

V and J are TRBV15 and TRBJ2-1; TRBD1 agrees at 7 bases. V lost 3 bases and J lost 7; bases outside the gene matches: 6. Germline V gene data show CDR1 as LNHNV and CDR2 as YYDKDF (reference sequence). The CDR3 consists of 14 residues. The CDR3 bases are TGTGCCACCAGCAGCGGACAGGTAGATAATGAGCAGTTCTTC. Its translation is CATSSGQVDNEQFF.

This chain connects TRBV6-6 to TRBJ1-2; D call uncertain. This CDR3 comprises 16 residues. Trimming cost V 0 bases and J 1 base, with 12 bases left between them. The germline gives CDR1 MNHNY, CDR2 SVGAGI (reference sequence). CDR3 protein: CASSYSGGLNNYGYTF. As DNA, the CDR3 is TGTGCCAGCAGTTACTCCGGCGGACTAAATAACTATGGCTACACCTTC.

This clone was counted only a few times. The chain couples TRBV11-2 to TRBJ2-2; TRBD1 matches at 8 bases. V shed 8 bases, J shed 1 base, and the junction held 3 bases outside the gene matches. The CDR3 consists of 14 residues. The germline CDR1 and CDR2 sequences are SGHAT and FQNNGV. As DNA, the CDR3 is TGTGCCAGCGGCGGACAGGGGAACACCGGGGAGCTGTTTTTT. Translated, it gives CASGGQGNTGELFF.

This CDR3 reads CASSGEKLFF. For the CDR3, the DNA is TGTGCCAGCAGTGGGGAAAAACTGTTTTTT. The chain carries TRBV7-9 and TRBJ1-4; D is unclear. The CDR3 spans 10 residues. CDR1 and CDR2 from the germline V gene are SEHNR and FQNEAQ (reference sequence). V was shortened by 6 bases and J by 8 bases, with 4 bases between the two germline ends.

The chain uses TRBV28 and TRBJ1-2; D is possibly TRBD1 (6 bases). From germline, CDR1 is MDHEN and CDR2 SYDVKM. Trimming removed 5 bases at V and 5 bases at J, with 18 bases between. The CDR3 runs 15 residues. The CDR3: CASSDGTRLTYGYTF. In DNA, the CDR3 is TGTGCCAGCAGTGATGGGACAAGGCTAACTTATGGCTACACCTTC.

CDR3 amino acids: CASSSRAGGRDGYTF. CDR3 sequence (DNA): TGTGCCAGCAGTTCCCGGGCTGGGGGCCGGGATGGCTACACCTTC. The J gene is TRBJ1-2, the V gene TRBV5-4, with a tentative D call TRBD1 (6 bases). This CDR3 spans 15 amino acids. The V and J ends lost 5 bases and 6 bases respectively, with 20 bases between them. In germline, CDR1 is SGHNT, CDR2 YYREEE (reference sequence). Full variable domain (remainder filled in from reference TRBV5-4 and TRBJ1-2): ETGVTQSPTHLIKTRGQQVTLRCSSQSGHNTVSWYQQALGQGPQFIFQYYREEENGRGNFPPRFSGLQFPNYSSELNVNALELDDSALYLCASSSRAGGRDGYTFGSGTRLTVV.